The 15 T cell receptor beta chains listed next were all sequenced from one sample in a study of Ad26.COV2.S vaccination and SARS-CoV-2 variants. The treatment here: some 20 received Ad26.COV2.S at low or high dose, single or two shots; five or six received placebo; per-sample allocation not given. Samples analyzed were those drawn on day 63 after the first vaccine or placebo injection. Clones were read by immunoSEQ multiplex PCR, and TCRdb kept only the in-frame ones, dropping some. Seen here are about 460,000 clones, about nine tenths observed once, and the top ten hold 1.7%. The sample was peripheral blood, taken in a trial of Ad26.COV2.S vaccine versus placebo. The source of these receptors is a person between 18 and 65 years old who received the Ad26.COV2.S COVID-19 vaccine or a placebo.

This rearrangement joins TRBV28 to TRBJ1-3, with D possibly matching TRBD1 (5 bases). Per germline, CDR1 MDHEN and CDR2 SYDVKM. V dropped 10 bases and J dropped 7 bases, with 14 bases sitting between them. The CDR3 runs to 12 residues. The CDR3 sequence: CATGTLRNTIYF. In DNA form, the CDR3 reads TGTGCCACCGGGACCCTTAGGAACACCATATATTTT.

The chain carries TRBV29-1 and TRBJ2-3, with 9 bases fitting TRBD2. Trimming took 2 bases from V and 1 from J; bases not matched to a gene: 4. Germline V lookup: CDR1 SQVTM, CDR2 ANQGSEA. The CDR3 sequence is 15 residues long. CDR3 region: CSVERIAGGTDTQYF. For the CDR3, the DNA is TGCAGCGTTGAAAGGATAGCGGGAGGCACAGATACGCAGTATTTT.

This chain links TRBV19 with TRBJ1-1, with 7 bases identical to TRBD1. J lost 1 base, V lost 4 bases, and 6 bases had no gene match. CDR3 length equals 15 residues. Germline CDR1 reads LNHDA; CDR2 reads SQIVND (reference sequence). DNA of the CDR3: TGTGCCAGTAGTACTAGGACAGGTGAGAACACTGAAGCTTTCTTT. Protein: CASSTRTGENTEAFF.

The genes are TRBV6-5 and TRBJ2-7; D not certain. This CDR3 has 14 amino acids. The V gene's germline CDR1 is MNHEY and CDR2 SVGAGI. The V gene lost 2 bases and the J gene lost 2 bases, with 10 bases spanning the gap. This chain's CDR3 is CASSYTVEPYEQYF. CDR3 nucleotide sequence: TGTGCCAGCAGTTACACCGTTGAACCCTACGAGCAGTACTTC.

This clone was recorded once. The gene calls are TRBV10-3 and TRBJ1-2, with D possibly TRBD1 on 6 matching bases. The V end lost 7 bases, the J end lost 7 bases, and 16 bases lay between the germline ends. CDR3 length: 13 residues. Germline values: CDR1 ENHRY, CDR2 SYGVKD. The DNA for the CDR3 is TGTGCCATCATGGCAGGGGTAGGTGGTGGCTACACCTTC. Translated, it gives CAIMAGVGGGYTF.

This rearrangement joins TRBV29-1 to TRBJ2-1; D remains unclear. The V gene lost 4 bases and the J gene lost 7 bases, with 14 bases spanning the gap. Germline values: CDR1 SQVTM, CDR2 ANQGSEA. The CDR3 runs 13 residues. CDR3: CSVARVMGNEQFF. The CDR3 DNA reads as TGCAGCGTTGCACGGGTAATGGGAAATGAGCAGTTCTTC.

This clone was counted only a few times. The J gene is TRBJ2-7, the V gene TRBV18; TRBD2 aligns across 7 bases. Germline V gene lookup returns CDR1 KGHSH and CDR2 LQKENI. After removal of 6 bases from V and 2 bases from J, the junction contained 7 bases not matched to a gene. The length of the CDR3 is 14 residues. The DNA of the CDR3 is TGTGCCAGCTCGTTTCGCGGACTAGCCTACGAGCAGTACTTC. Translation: CASSFRGLAYEQYF.

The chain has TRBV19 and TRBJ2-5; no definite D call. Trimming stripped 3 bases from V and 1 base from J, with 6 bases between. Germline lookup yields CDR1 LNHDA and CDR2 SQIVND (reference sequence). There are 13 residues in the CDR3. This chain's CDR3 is CASSIQSQETQYF. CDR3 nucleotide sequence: TGTGCCAGTAGTATCCAGTCCCAAGAGACCCAGTACTTC. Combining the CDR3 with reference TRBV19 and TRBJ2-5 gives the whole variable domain DGGITQSPKYLFRKEGQNVTLSCEQNLNHDAMYWYRQDPGQGLRLIYYSQIVNDFQKGDIAEGYSVSREKKESFPLTVTSAQKNPTAFYLCASSIQSQETQYFGPGTRLLVL.

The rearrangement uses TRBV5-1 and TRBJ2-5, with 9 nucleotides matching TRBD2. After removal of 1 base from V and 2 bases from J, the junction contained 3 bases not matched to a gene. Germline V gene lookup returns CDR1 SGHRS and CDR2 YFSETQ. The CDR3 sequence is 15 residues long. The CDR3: CASSLSSGVQETQYF. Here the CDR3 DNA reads TGCGCCAGCAGCTTGTCTAGCGGGGTACAAGAGACCCAGTACTTC. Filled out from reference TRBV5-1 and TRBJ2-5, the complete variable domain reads KAGVTQTPRYLIKTRGQQVTLSCSPISGHRSVSWYQQTPGQGLQFLFEYFSETQRNKGNFPGRFSGRQFSNSRSEMNVSTLELGDSALYLCASSLSSGVQETQYFGPGTRLLVL.

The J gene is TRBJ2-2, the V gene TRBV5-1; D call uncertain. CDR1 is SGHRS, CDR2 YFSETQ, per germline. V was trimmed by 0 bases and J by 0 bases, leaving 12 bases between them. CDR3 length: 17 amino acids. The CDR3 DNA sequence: TGCGCCAGCAGCTTGGTGTGGGCAGGATCGAACACCGGGGAGCTGTTTTTT. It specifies CASSLVWAGSNTGELFF.

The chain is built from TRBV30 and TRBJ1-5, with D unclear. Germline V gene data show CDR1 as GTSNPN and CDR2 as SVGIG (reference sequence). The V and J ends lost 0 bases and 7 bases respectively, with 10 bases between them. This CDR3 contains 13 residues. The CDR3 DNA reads TGTGCCTGGAGTGTACTTGATGGACAGCCCCAGCATTTT. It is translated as CAWSVLDGQPQHF.

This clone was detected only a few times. In DNA, the CDR3 is TGTGCCAGCAGTCCCCGAGTAGGACAGCCCCAGCATTTT. Translation gives CASSPRVGQPQHF. The chain is built from TRBV28 and TRBJ1-5; D gene unclear. CDR3 length: 13 amino acids. Trimming pared 5 bases from V and 7 bases from J, leaving 12 bases between. From germline, CDR1 is MDHEN and CDR2 SYDVKM.

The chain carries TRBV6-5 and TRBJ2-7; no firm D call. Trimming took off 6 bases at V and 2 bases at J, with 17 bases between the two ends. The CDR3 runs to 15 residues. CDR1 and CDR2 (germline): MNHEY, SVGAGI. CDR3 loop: CASRTSATLPYEQYF. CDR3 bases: TGTGCCAGCAGAACCAGCGCAACTCTTCCCTACGAGCAGTACTTC.

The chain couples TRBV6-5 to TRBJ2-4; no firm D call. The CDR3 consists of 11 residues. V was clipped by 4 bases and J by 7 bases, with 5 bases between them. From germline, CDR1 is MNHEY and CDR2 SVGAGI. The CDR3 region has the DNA TGTGCCAGCAGTTCTGGGAACATTCAGTACTTC. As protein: CASSSGNIQYF.

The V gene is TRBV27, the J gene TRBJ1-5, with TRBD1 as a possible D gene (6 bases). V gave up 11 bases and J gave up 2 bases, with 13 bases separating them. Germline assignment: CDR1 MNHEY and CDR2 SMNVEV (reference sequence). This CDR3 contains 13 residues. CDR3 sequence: CAVRGGGNQPQHF. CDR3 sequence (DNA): TGTGCCGTAAGAGGGGGAGGCAATCAGCCCCAGCATTTT.